This T cell receptor beta chain is from a study of blood T cell repertoires in COVID-19. Overall study context: The analysed material was cDNA or gDNA that came from T cells, B-cell-depleted T cells, or PBMCs.

In the original analysis: Amplifying reference gene primers gave estimates of nucleated cell counts. The repertoire was sequenced with immunoSEQ multiplex PCR; TCRdb's copy has only in-frame clones and lacks some. V and J calls plus clone size are reproduced from that table; the DNA served to infer D and trimming. The top ten hold less than 0.9% of the sample, which has 250,000 or so clones, 85% to 90% seen once. Participants spanned ages about 18 to 90 years and resided in some 22 US areas. Up to 2 weeks before entering the study, exposed participants had met a COVID-19 case. The V gene lost 5 bases and the J gene lost 7 bases, with 12 bases spanning the gap. The germline gives CDR1 SGHAT, CDR2 FQNNGV. This CDR3 is 13 amino acids long.

This sequence was found in a middle-aged man who had been exposed to COVID-19. The chain employs TRBV11-2 and TRBJ2-1, with D tentatively TRBD1 (6 bases). Sequencing was carried out using PBMCs or T cells enriched from blood (not recorded which). In DNA form, the CDR3 reads TGTGCCAGCAGCCAACAGGGCTCAAATGAGCAGTTCTTC. It specifies CASSQQGSNEQFF. Supplemented by reference TRBV11-2 and TRBJ2-1, the full variable domain reads EAGVAQSPRYKIIEKRQSVAFWCNPISGHATLYWYQQILGQGPKLLIQFQNNGVVDDSQLPKDRFSAERLKGVDSTLKIQPAKLEDSAVYLCASSQQGSNEQFFGPGTRLTVL.